Listed below are T cell receptor beta chains from one sample, sequenced in a study of blood T cell repertoires in COVID-19. Clones were sequenced by immunoSEQ multiplex PCR, and TCRdb holds only the in-frame ones, with some missing. The data hold roughly 300,000 clones, with 81% observed a single time. The specimen sequenced was peripheral blood. These receptor sequences come from a woman aged 60-70 years with active or convalescent COVID-19. Each CDR3 is given with its conserved first and last residue. D genes are given only for firm matches. Part of the rows lack a size; the others show once, few, many or a class for expanded clones.

V gene	clone size	D gene	J gene	CDR3 protein	CDR3 DNA
TRBV11-2	few	.	TRBJ1-3	CASSSWTVLSGNTIYF	TGTGCCAGCAGCTCCTGGACAGTTCTATCTGGAAACACCATATATTTT
TRBV7-3	.	TRBD2	TRBJ2-1	CASSLLPSGGDEQFF	TGTGCCAGCAGCTTATTGCCTAGCGGGGGGGATGAGCAGTTCTTC
TRBV6-2/TRBV6-3	once	TRBD2	TRBJ2-1	CASSPGLEMFF	TGTGCCAGCAGCCCCGGACTAGAAATGTTCTTC
TRBV7-9	.	.	TRBJ2-5	CASSNWGQGKETQYF	TGTGCCAGCAGCAACTGGGGGCAGGGAAAAGAGACCCAGTACTTC
TRBV6-2/TRBV6-3	.	TRBD1	TRBJ1-5	CASSYAFGDRNQPQHF	TGTGCCAGCAGTTATGCGTTTGGGGACAGGAATCAGCCCCAGCATTTT
TRBV30	few	.	TRBJ1-5	CAWSTRGGQPQHF	TGTGCCTGGAGCACACGGGGGGGCCAGCCCCAGCATTTT
TRBV7-6	.	.	TRBJ2-5	CASSLQDGSSGTQYF	TGTGCCAGCAGCTTACAAGACGGGAGCAGTGGGACCCAGTACTTC
TRBV3-1/TRBV3-2	.	TRBD1	TRBJ1-5	CASSQEDRQPQHF	TGTGCCAGCAGCCAAGAGGACAGGCAGCCCCAGCATTTT
TRBV6-5	.	.	TRBJ1-2	CASSSLYGYTF	TGTGCCAGCAGTTCCCTCTATGGCTACACCTTC
TRBV6-5	.	TRBD2	TRBJ2-5	CASSPRAGGGETQYF	TGTGCCAGCAGCCCAAGGGCGGGGGGCGGAGAGACCCAGTACTTC
TRBV3-1/TRBV3-2	.	TRBD1	TRBJ2-1	CASSHGTGASNEQFF	TGTGCCAGCAGCCACGGGACAGGGGCTAGCAATGAGCAGTTCTTC
TRBV20-1	.	.	TRBJ2-1	CSATYNEQFF	TGCAGTGCAACATACAATGAGCAGTTCTTC
TRBV18	.	.	TRBJ1-1	CASSPTEGTEAFF	TGTGCCAGCTCACCCACAGAGGGTACTGAAGCTTTCTTT
TRBV5-4	few	.	TRBJ1-5	CASSLGGSNQPQHF	TGTGCCAGCAGCTTGGGCGGTAGCAATCAGCCCCAGCATTTT
TRBV11-3	.	.	TRBJ1-2	CASSLSGNYGYTF	TGTGCCAGCAGCTTGTCGGGTAACTATGGCTACACCTTC
TRBV30	.	.	TRBJ1-5	CAWAGTGDQPQHF	TGTGCCTGGGCCGGGACTGGGGATCAGCCCCAGCATTTT
TRBV2	few	.	TRBJ2-3	CASSEAGAATDTQYF	TGTGCCAGCAGTGAAGCGGGGGCAGCTACAGATACGCAGTATTTT